The 19 T cell receptor beta chains below were found in one sample sequenced in a study of patients and donors after allogeneic stem cell transplantation. TCRdb fed the RT-PCR reads into MiXCR, producing one record per CDR3 protein. The sample contains about a million distinct CDR3 sequences, 15% to 20% of which appear only once. The sample comprised blood, either unsorted or a sorted T cell fraction (not recorded which). All receptors derive from a human donor who was either an allogeneic HSCT recipient or a stem cell or donor lymphocyte infusion donor (not recorded which). It is not recorded whose cells these are; they may come from a transplant donor.

J is TRBJ2-1 and V is TRBV20-1; 8 nucleotides align to TRBD2. Looked up from germline, CDR1 is DFQATT and CDR2 is SNEGSKA (reference sequence). This CDR3 spans 14 amino acids. Trimming cost V 6 bases and J 6 bases; bases outside gene matches: 10. DNA for the CDR3: TGCAGTGCCTCAAGCGGGAGAGGGCTCAATGAGCAGTTCTTC. It is translated as CSASSGRGLNEQFF.

This clonotype occurred a few times. The V gene is TRBV7-9, the J gene TRBJ1-4; 7 bases are shared with TRBD1. Germline V lookup: CDR1 SEHNR, CDR2 FQNEAQ (reference sequence). CDR3 length: 14 amino acids. Trimming cost V 3 bases and J 10 bases; bases outside gene matches: 8. The CDR3 bases are TGTGCCAGCAGCTTTAGCACAGGGGAGGGAAAACTGTTTTTT. Residues: CASSFSTGEGKLFF. Drawing the rest from reference TRBV7-9 and TRBJ1-4, the complete variable domain is DTGVSQNPRHKITKRGQNVTFRCDPISEHNRLYWYRQTLGQGPEFLTYFQNEAQLEKSRLLSDRFSAERPKGSFSTLEIQRTEQGDSAMYLCASSFSTGEGKLFFGSGTQLSVL.

The chain recombines TRBV12-3 or TRBV12-4 with TRBJ2-3; TRBD2 might be the D (5 bases). The CDR3 length is 14 residues. Trimming took 3 bases from V and 4 from J, leaving 11 bases between them. The CDR3 nucleotides read TGTGCCAGCAGTTTTCTTAGCGCGCCAGATACGCAGTATTTT. This gives the protein CASSFLSAPDTQYF.

This clonotype has ten or more counts. This sequence joins TRBV12-3 or TRBV12-4 and TRBJ1-1, with TRBD1 matching 7 bases. Trimming took 8 bases from V and 1 from J; bases not matched to a gene: 7. The CDR3 is 14 residues long. CDR3 loop: CASGSTGQNTEAFF. The CDR3 DNA is TGTGCCAGCGGGTCGACAGGGCAGAACACTGAAGCTTTCTTT.

The chain uses TRBV5-1 and TRBJ1-2, with TRBD1 matching 7 bases. The V gene end was trimmed by 0 bases and the J gene end by 6 bases; junction bases not matched to a gene: 5. Germline-derived CDR1 and CDR2 are SGHRS and YFSETQ. The CDR3 has 14 amino acids. DNA for the CDR3: TGCGCCAGCAGCTTGGTCGGGACAGAAGATGGCTACACCTTC. Protein product: CASSLVGTEDGYTF. Looking up the rest from reference TRBV5-1 and TRBJ1-2 gives the full variable domain: KAGVTQTPRYLIKTRGQQVTLSCSPISGHRSVSWYQQTPGQGLQFLFEYFSETQRNKGNFPGRFSGRQFSNSRSEMNVSTLELGDSALYLCASSLVGTEDGYTFGSGTRLTVV.

There are a few counts of this clonotype. The chain couples TRBV20-1 to TRBJ2-2; D is perhaps TRBD2 (6 bases). Germline CDR1 is DFQATT and CDR2 is SNEGSKA (reference sequence). This CDR3 has 15 amino acids. V gave up 0 bases and J gave up 9 bases, with 17 bases separating them. CDR3 bases: TGCAGTGCTAGAGATCGGAGACGGGGGACCCGGGAGCTGTTTTTT. It yields the protein CSARDRRRGTRELFF.

This chain links TRBV30 with TRBJ2-1, with no clear D. V was pared by 1 base and J by 4 bases, with 2 bases between. Germline V gives CDR1 GTSNPN, CDR2 SVGIG (reference sequence). The CDR3 is 11 amino acids. The DNA for the CDR3 is TGTGCCTGGAGTGGGTACAATGAGCAGTTCTTC. Protein: CAWSGYNEQFF.

This clonotype has only a few counts. The V gene is TRBV6-2 or TRBV6-3, the J gene TRBJ2-7; TRBD1 matches 7 bases. The germline V gene encodes CDR1 MNHEY and CDR2 SVGEGT. The CDR3 loop spans 14 amino acids. V was pared by 6 bases and J by 4 bases, with 9 bases of the junction left unmatched. The CDR3 coding sequence is TGTGCCAGCAGACACCCGGGACAGAATTACGAGCAGTACTTC. It translates to CASRHPGQNYEQYF.

There are a few counts of this clonotype. The V and J genes are TRBV15 and TRBJ1-3, with 7 bases identical to TRBD1. Trimming at V came to 4 bases and at J to 4 bases, leaving 7 bases not matched to a gene. Per germline, CDR1 LNHNV and CDR2 YYDKDF (reference sequence). This CDR3 has 15 residues. The CDR3 here is CATSMEGAMGNTIYF. CDR3 sequence (DNA): TGTGCCACCAGCATGGAGGGGGCGATGGGAAACACCATATATTTT.

The chain joins TRBV29-1 to TRBJ2-3, with 10 bases fitting TRBD1. With 6 bases clipped from V and 6 bases from J, the junction kept 12 bases outside the gene matches. This CDR3 is built from 15 residues. Germline CDR1 SQVTM, CDR2 ANQGSEA. CDR3 loop: CSVPAIDRGLDTQYF. CDR3 coding DNA: TGCAGCGTCCCCGCCATAGACAGGGGGCTGGATACGCAGTATTTT.

V is TRBV9 and J is TRBJ2-3; D uncertain. This CDR3 has 14 residues. V was trimmed by 3 bases and J by 0 bases, leaving 8 bases between them. Germline V lookup: CDR1 SGDLS, CDR2 YYNGEE. The CDR3 DNA reads as TGTGCCAGCAGCGGACATCAGAGCACAGATACGCAGTATTTT. Its protein is CASSGHQSTDTQYF.

In DNA form, the CDR3 reads TGTGCCACCAGCACGTTGGACAGTCTACTTGAAAAACTGTTTTTT. This translates into CATSTLDSLLEKLFF. The chain is built from TRBV15 and TRBJ1-4; a possible D gene is TRBD1 (6 bases). Per the germline V gene, CDR1 is LNHNV and CDR2 is YYDKDF (reference sequence). This CDR3 is built from 15 residues. Trimming removed 4 bases from V and 7 bases from J, with 16 bases in between.

This clonotype was observed a few times. The rearrangement uses TRBV11-2 and TRBJ1-2; D is perhaps TRBD1 (6 bases). Germline CDR1 and CDR2: SGHAT and FQNNGV. Trimming shortened V by 3 bases and J by 12 bases, and 17 bases separated the two germline ends. The CDR3 is 13 amino acids. CDR3 DNA: TGTGCCAGCAGCTTTTTGGGAACGAAGGGGGACACCTTC. It encodes CASSFLGTKGDTF.

V and J are TRBV9 and TRBJ2-3; 13 positions agree with TRBD2. The CDR3 runs to 18 residues. CDR1 is SGDLS and CDR2 is YYNGEE in the germline V gene. V trimming: 3 bases; J trimming: 0 bases; junction bases outside the gene matches: 7. The CDR3 DNA sequence: TGTGCCAGCAGCGCCGGGACTAGCGGGATTCCTAGCACAGATACGCAGTATTTT. Translated, it gives CASSAGTSGIPSTDTQYF. Full variable domain (missing parts from reference TRBV9 and TRBJ2-3): DSGVTQTPKHLITATGQRVTLRCSPRSGDLSVYWYQQSLDQGLQFLIQYYNGEERAKGNILERFSAQQFPDLHSELNLSSLELGDSALYFCASSAGTSGIPSTDTQYFGPGTRLTVL.

The CDR3, as DNA: TGTGCCAGCAGTGTACAGGGGAGCGAGCAGTACTTC. Its translation: CASSVQGSEQYF. The chain employs TRBV12-3 or TRBV12-4 and TRBJ2-7; 7 bases match TRBD1. The CDR3 runs to 12 residues. V shed 5 bases, J shed 6 bases, and the junction held 4 bases outside the gene matches.

This clonotype occurred a few times. This chain uses TRBV4-1 with TRBJ1-2, with no clear D. V lost 3 bases, J lost 0 bases, and 11 bases lay in between. This CDR3 has 15 residues. The V gene's germline CDR1 is MGHRA and CDR2 YSYEKL. The CDR3 sequence is CASSHPRATNYGYTF. DNA for the CDR3: TGCGCCAGCAGCCATCCGAGAGCCACTAACTATGGCTACACCTTC.

The table lists this clonotype with a few counts. V and J are TRBV3-1 and TRBJ2-7; possible D gene TRBD2, 5 bases. V was cut by 4 bases and J by 4 bases, with 11 bases left in between. Germline lookup yields CDR1 LGHDT and CDR2 YNNKEL (reference sequence). This CDR3 has 13 amino acids. CDR3: CASSPEEGYEQYF. In DNA, the CDR3 is TGTGCCAGCAGCCCGGAAGAGGGATACGAGCAGTACTTC.

This clonotype was detected many times. The gene calls are TRBV3-1 and TRBJ1-2, with 8 bases that match TRBD1. Trimming removed 1 base from V and 4 bases from J; junction bases left unmatched: 5. Per germline, CDR1 LGHDT and CDR2 YNNKEL (reference sequence). The CDR3 is made up of 15 amino acids. The CDR3, as DNA: TGTGCCAGCAGCCAAGCGGCAGGGGGCTCCTATGGCTACACCTTC. This codes for CASSQAAGGSYGYTF.

CDR3: CASSHSESGGDTQYF. CDR3 nucleotides: TGTGCCAGCAGCCATAGCGAATCGGGTGGAGATACGCAGTATTTT. The chain is built from TRBV7-6 and TRBJ2-3, with a tentative D call TRBD2 (5 bases). V shed 5 bases and J shed 5 bases, with 17 bases lying between them. Germline assignment: CDR1 SGHVS and CDR2 FNYEAQ. This CDR3 has 15 residues. Full variable domain (remainder filled in from reference TRBV7-6 and TRBJ2-3): GAGVSQSPRYKVTKRGQDVALRCDPISGHVSLYWYRQALGQGPEFLTYFNYEAQQDKSGLPNDRFSAERPEGSISTLTIQRTEQRDSAMYRCASSHSESGGDTQYFGPGTRLTVL.